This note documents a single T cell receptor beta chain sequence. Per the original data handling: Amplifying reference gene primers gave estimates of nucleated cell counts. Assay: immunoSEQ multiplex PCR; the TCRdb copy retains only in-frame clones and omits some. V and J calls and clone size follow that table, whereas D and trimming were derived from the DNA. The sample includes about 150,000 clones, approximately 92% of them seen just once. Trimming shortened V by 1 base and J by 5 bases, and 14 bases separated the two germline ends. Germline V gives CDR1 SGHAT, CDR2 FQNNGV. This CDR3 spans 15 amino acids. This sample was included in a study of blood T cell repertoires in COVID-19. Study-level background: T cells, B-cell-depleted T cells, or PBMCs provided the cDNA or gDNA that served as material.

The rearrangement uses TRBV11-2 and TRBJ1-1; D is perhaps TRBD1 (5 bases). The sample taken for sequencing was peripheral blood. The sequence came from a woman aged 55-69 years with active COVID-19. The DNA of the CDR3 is TGTGCCAGCAGCTTAGCTCGAGGACACGGTACTGAAGCTTTCTTT. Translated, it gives CASSLARGHGTEAFF.